This TCR beta chain was retrieved from a study of T cells in narcolepsy (dated by TCRdb to 2016 to 2019). Regarding the research as a whole: The study enrolled patients with narcolepsy type 1 or type 2 (NT1, NT2) together with healthy control donors. To look for autoreactive T cells in narcolepsy patients that target self-antigens of hypocretin neurons (hypocretin, TRIB2), the study used TCR Vbeta sequencing to follow clonotypes in blood and CSF. General study outcomes and caveats: Certain blood memory CD4+ repertoires from patients and controls had no sequences that matched autoreactive T cell clones. Autoreactive clonotypes were reported to be detected serially in the blood of the same patients and of different patients, but not in the blood of healthy controls. Numbers of sequenced blood memory CD4+ clonotypes were comparable, with averages of some 40,000 in patients and 33,354 in controls. Plots comparing CSF and blood CD4+ T cell clonotypes from the same patient highlighted HCRT-specific and TRIB2-specific autoreactive clonotypes.

For TCR Vbeta sequencing, memory CD4+ T cells were sorted ex vivo from the peripheral blood of both healthy controls and narcolepsy patients. The CDR3, cysteine through phenylalanine, is 21 amino acids long. Kept here is only the CDR3 DNA, which spans 63 bases and is read in frame from base 1. CDR1 and CDR2 (MGHRA, YSYEKL) derive from the germline V gene. V is trimmed back by 6 bases and J by 4 bases, and the junction contains 23 bases that no gene match accounts for. As regards this clone: Its target antigen remains unknown. No much larger clone is present one base from it, and per-base qualities are unavailable.

Library prep was done by the immunoSEQ multiplex PCR assay. TCRdb provides this immuneACCESS table in a form limited to in-frame rearrangements. Some clones are lacking; in checked studies, under half of them reflect an unresolved V gene, and why the rest are absent is not known. The sample table records 20,000 to 25,000 clones; approximately 84% of these occur just once. Of the sample, under 1.5% is held by the ten largest clones. Recombination connected TRBV4-1 to TRBJ2-3; TRBD2 agrees with 12 junctional bases. The TCR sequence derives from a human donor with narcolepsy. Sequencing was carried out using CD45RA- memory CD4+ T cells from PBMCs. Sample cell subset or site, as interpreted from the label and publication: memory T cells sorted ex vivo from peripheral blood. At the DNA level, the sequence is TGCGCCAGCAGTACCCCGGCAGGACTAGCGGGGCCTAGCGTTGTCGCAGATACGCAGTATTTT. It translates as CASSTPAGLAGPSVVADTQYF.